Described below is a single T cell receptor (beta chain) sequence and its context. The data belong to a study of blood T cell repertoires in COVID-19. TCRdb's copy holds only in-frame clones and misses some; the assay was immunoSEQ multiplex PCR. The data contain tens of thousands of clones, 82% of them singletons. CDR3 size: 15 residues. The J segment lost 9 bases and the V segment lost 0 bases, leaving 3 bases of the junction unmatched. Germline-derived CDR1 and CDR2 are WSHSY and SAAADI. The sample comprised peripheral blood. This rearrangement joins TRBV10-2 to TRBJ1-6; TRBD1 matches 9 bases. This receptor was taken from a woman aged 60-75 years with acute or convalescent COVID-19. In DNA form, the CDR3 reads TGCGCCAGCAGTGAGTCGACAGGGGGTGTTTCACCCCTCCACTTT. Translation gives CASSESTGGVSPLHF.